The sequence of this T cell receptor (beta chain) was determined in a study of blood T cell repertoires in COVID-19 (dated by TCRdb to about 2020). As for the study more broadly: Collaborator samples came from the United States, Italy and Spain and covered acute and convalescent phases of COVID-19. HLA class I and class II types, where available, came from metadata supplied by the sample provider rather than from assay-based typing. The prospective study material was composed of cDNA or gDNA derived from T cells, B-cell-depleted T cells, or PBMCs. The samples were drawn from two sources: the first 160 participants of the ongoing ImmuneRACE study, and about 1,300 subjects contributed by 6 global collaborators. The repertoires were released in a freely available public database meant as a resource for research on the immune response to SARS-CoV-2. Deeply sampled blood TCRbeta repertoires from subjects exposed to, actively infected with, or recovered from COVID-19 were included in the dataset. The sample metadata nearly always contained a de-identified subject ID, COVID-19 status, age in years and sex.

About this clone itself: What this receptor recognizes is not known. No base-level quality is on record; no much larger clone is a single base apart.

Broad study findings and their caveats: The quantity of clinical and demographic metadata differed by source and by participant and was supplied without curation.

Spanning cysteine to phenylalanine, the CDR3 consists of 15 amino acids. The kept DNA is CDR3 alone, 45 bases in frame from the first base. For CDR1 and CDR2, the germline V gene (reference sequence) lists LNHDA and SQIVND. The V end gives up 2 bases and the J end 5 bases, leaving 6 bases in the junction not matched to a gene. TCRbeta CDR3 regions were amplified from genomic DNA by means of the immunoSEQ Assay, a bias-controlled multiplex PCR. In the paper's pipeline: Within the assay, amplification of reference gene primers was used to estimate how many nucleated cells each sample contained. Sequence reads were collapsed and filtered to measure the absolute abundance of every unique TCRbeta CDR3 rearrangement. For each sample, productive Simpson clonality was calculated as the square root of Simpson's diversity index across productive rearrangements. TCRdb's version of the immuneACCESS table is confined to in-frame rearrangements and falls short of the full clone set. An unresolved V gene accounts for under half of the shortfall where checked; the remainder is of unknown origin. V, J and clone size are those of that table, while D and trimming were read from the DNA. The sample table lists approximately 190,000 clones, 82% of them with a count of one. Under 5.5% of the sample belongs to the ten largest clones.

Each collaborating institution followed its own protocols to collect whole blood in K2EDTA tubes. For TCRbeta analysis, collaborator samples were shipped as frozen whole blood, as isolated PBMCs, or as DNA extracted from either sample type. This receptor was obtained from a woman younger than 45 with acute or convalescent COVID-19. The sample comprised peripheral blood. This sequence uses TRBV19 and TRBJ2-5; 9 nucleotides in the junction match TRBD1. The bases are TGTGCCAGTAGTATAACTACAGGGGGCCGGGAGACCCAGTACTTC. It translates to CASSITTGGRETQYF. The full variable domain, with segments outside the CDR3 supplied by the reference TRBV19 and TRBJ2-5 proteins, appears as DGGITQSPKYLFRKEGQNVTLSCEQNLNHDAMYWYRQDPGQGLRLIYYSQIVNDFQKGDIAEGYSVSREKKESFPLTVTSAQKNPTAFYLCASSITTGGRETQYFGPGTRLLVL.